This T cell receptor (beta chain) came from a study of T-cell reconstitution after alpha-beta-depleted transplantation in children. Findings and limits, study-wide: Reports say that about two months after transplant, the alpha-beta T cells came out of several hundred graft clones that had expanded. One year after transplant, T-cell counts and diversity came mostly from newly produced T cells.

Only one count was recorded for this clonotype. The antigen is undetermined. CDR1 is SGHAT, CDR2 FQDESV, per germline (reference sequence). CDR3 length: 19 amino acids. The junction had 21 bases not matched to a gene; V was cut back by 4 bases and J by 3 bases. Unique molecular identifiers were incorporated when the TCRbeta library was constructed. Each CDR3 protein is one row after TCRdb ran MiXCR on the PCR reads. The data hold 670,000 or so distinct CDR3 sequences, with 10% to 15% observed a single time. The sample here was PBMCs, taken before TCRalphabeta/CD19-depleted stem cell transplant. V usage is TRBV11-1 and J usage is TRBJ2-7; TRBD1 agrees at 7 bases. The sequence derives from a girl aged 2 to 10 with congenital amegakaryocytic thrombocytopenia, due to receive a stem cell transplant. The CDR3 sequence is CASSSNHRRQGKGNYEQYF. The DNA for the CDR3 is TGTGCCAGCAGCTCCAACCACAGAAGACAGGGTAAGGGAAACTACGAGCAGTACTTC.